What follows are 2 T cell receptor beta chains derived from one specimen sequenced in a study of tumour-infiltrating T cells in Burkitt lymphoma. Produced via immunoSEQ multiplex PCR; TCRdb's table is partial and in-frame only. This sample carries around 45,000 clones, around 30% of them seen once, and the ten largest clones take over 2.5%. The sample consisted of tumor tissue. The receptors originated from a human donor with Burkitt lymphoma.

CDR3: CASREKGRTGSGRRNTIYF. The DNA of the CDR3 is TGTGCCAGCAGAGAAAAGGGAAGAACAGGGTCGGGGAGGAGAAACACCATATATTTT. V is TRBV7-9 and J is TRBJ1-3; possibly TRBD1 for D (6 bases). This CDR3 has 19 amino acids. Germline-derived CDR1 and CDR2 are SEHNR and FQNEAQ (reference sequence). V was clipped by 6 bases and J by 5 bases, with 29 bases between them.

This clone was detected only a few times. The chain combines TRBV5-1 with TRBJ2-3; TRBD2 matches 9 bases. Germline CDR1 reads SGHRS; CDR2 reads YFSETQ. The CDR3 length is 14 residues. With V trimmed by 5 bases and J by 3 bases, 4 bases remained unmatched. DNA for the CDR3: TGCGCCAGCAGACTAGCGGGCCCAACAGATACGCAGTATTTT. It codes for CASRLAGPTDTQYF. The full variable domain, its missing parts supplied by reference TRBV5-1 and TRBJ2-3, is KAGVTQTPRYLIKTRGQQVTLSCSPISGHRSVSWYQQTPGQGLQFLFEYFSETQRNKGNFPGRFSGRQFSNSRSEMNVSTLELGDSALYLCASRLAGPTDTQYFGPGTRLTVL.